Given below is one T cell receptor (beta chain) in context. Antigen: not known. This entry comes from a study of post-analysis software for immune sequencing data. The wider study: Multiple sclerosis in the patients followed relapsing-remitting, secondary progressive and progressive-relapsing courses. The study's findings and limits: Controls showed significantly higher normalized Chao1 diversity than did multiple sclerosis patients. TRBV5-6, TRBV5-1 and TRBV20-1 were among roughly 5 TRBV segments more frequent in patients than controls.

Trimming removed 5 bases from V and 2 bases from J, with 15 bases in between. CDR1 and CDR2 from the germline V gene are DFQATT and SNEGSKA (reference sequence). The CDR3 covers 14 residues. Unique molecular identifiers were carried by the TCR beta cDNA libraries. Input amounts of roughly 0.85 to 11 million T cells were used. These gave 500,000 or so cDNA molecules, so each molecule approximated one T cell. TCRdb processed the PCR reads anew with MiXCR; each CDR3 protein has one entry. Among more than 450,000 distinct CDR3 sequences listed, roughly 46% were seen once. The specimen was blood. The V and J genes are TRBV20-1 and TRBJ2-5, with a possible D match to TRBD1 (5 bases). This TCR was recovered from a girl aged 10 to 17 with multiple sclerosis. The CDR3 DNA is TGCAGTGCTCTCAGGGTTATGGGGCAAGAGACCCAGTACTTC. Translating gives CSALRVMGQETQYF.